This T cell receptor (beta chain) was profiled in a study of control samples from healthy donors and cancer patients. Trimming shortened V by 5 bases and J by 5 bases, and 12 bases separated the two germline ends. This CDR3 region has 13 residues. CDR1 and CDR2 from the germline V gene are LNHNV and YYDKDF (reference sequence). Libraries were prepared by immunoSEQ multiplex PCR; TCRdb keeps only in-frame clonotypes and omits some of them. The sample lists about 47,000 clones, 75% to 85% occurring once. The TCR sequence derives from an older man in good health. The sample consisted of blood. The chain employs TRBV15 and TRBJ1-1, with D maybe TRBD1 (6 bases). In DNA, the CDR3 is TGTGCCACCAGCTCACAGGGATTGACTGAAGCTTTCTTT. It translates to CATSSQGLTEAFF. Based on the CDR3 plus reference TRBV15 and TRBJ1-1, the full variable domain is DAMVIQNPRYQVTQFGKPVTLSCSQTLNHNVMYWYQQKSSQAPKLLFHYYDKDFNNEADTPDNFQSRRPNTSFCFLDIRSPGLGDTAMYLCATSSQGLTEAFFGQGTRLTVV.